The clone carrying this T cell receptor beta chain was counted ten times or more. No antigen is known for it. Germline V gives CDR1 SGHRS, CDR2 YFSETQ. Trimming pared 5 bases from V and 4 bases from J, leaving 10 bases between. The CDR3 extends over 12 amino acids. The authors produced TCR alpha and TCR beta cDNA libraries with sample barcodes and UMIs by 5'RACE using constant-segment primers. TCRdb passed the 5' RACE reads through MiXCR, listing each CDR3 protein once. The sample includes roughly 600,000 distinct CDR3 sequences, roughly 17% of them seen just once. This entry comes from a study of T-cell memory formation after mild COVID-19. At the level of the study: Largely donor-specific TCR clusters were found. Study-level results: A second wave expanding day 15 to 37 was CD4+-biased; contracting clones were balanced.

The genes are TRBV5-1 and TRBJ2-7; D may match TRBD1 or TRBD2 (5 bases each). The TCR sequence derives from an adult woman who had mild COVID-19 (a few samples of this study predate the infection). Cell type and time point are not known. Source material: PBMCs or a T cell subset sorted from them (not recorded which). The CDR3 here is CASRDGGYEQYF. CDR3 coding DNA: TGCGCCAGCAGGGATGGGGGTTACGAGCAGTACTTC.